This note documents a single T cell receptor beta chain sequence. Antigen: not known. These data come from a study of Ad26.COV2.S vaccination and SARS-CoV-2 variants. Study results and caveats: Measures of TCR breadth and depth may have fallen short of total T cell responses.

Germline CDR1 SGDLS, CDR2 YYNGEE. Germline trimming cut 3 bases from V and 3 bases from J; bases unmatched to any gene: 16. The CDR3 runs to 19 residues. As for treatment: some 20 received Ad26.COV2.S at low or high dose, single or two shots; a few received placebo; per-sample allocation not given. Sampling took place 63 days after the first vaccine or placebo injection. Measured with immunoSEQ multiplex PCR; TCRdb has only the in-frame clones, and not every one. The sample contains hundreds of thousands of clones, over 75% of which appear only once. The material was peripheral blood, obtained in a trial of Ad26.COV2.S vaccine versus placebo. The receptor was derived from a person between 18 and 65 years old who received the Ad26.COV2.S COVID-19 vaccine or a placebo. The chain combines TRBV9 with TRBJ1-5; TRBD1 agrees at 9 bases. This chain's CDR3 is CASSGSLTGGSPYNQPQHF. For the CDR3, the DNA is TGTGCCAGCAGCGGTTCGCTTACAGGGGGCTCCCCCTACAATCAGCCCCAGCATTTT.